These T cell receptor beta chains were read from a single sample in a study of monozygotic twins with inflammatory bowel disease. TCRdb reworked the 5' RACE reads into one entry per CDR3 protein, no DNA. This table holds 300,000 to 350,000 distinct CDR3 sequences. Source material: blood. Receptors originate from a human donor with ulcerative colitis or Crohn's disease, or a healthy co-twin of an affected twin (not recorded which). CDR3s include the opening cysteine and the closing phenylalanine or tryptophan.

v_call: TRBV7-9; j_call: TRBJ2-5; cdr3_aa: CASNWGGEETQYF
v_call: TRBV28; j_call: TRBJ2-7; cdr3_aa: CASSSAGSKGYEQYF
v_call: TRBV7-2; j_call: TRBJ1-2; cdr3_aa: CASSFEGVGYGYTF
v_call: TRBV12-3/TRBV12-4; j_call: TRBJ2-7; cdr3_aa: CASRLTGYEQYF
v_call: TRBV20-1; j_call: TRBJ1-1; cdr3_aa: CSARGVGRMNTEAFF
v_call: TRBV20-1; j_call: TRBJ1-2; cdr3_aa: CSARHRDYRVYTF
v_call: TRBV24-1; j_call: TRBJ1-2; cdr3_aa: CATSDLYGYTF
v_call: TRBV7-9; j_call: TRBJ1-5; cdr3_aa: CASSLDGIPNQPQHF
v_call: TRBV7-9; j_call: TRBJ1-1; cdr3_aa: CASSPTGEVRVASSFF
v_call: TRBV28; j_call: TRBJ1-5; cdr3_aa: CASRLGQGLNQPQHF
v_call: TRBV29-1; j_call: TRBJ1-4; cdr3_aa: CSVALGGLNEKLFF
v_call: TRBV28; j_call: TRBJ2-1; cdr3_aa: CASFSPPRLNEQFF
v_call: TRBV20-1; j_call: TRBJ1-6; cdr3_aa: CSAREGNSPLHF
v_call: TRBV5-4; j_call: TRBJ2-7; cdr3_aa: CASSLDLAGVYEQYF
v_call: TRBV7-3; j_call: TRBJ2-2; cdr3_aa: CASSLSVGNTGELFF
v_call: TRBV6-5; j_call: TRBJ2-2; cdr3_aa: CASKTSANTGELFF
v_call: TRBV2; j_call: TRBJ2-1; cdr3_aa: CASREREGFYNEQFF
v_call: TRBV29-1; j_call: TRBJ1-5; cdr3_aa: CSVVGGLDQPQHF
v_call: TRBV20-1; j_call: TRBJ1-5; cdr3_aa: CSASRGSNQPQHF
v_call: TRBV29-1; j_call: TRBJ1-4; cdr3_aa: CSGLVGTNEKLFF
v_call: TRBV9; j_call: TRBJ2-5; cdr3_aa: CACSVDLGRKETQYF
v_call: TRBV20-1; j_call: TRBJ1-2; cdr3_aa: CSARDPDRMDGYTF
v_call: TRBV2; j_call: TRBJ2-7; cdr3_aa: CASTRDSYEQYF
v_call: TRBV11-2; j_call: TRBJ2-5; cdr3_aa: CASSARLAGGRPVETQYF
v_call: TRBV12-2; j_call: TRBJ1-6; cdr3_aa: CASRSPQGAGLPLHF
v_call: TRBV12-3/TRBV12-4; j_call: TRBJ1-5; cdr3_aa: CASSPGKGSNQPQHF
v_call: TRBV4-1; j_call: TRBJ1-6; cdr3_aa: CASSPQGLGNLHF
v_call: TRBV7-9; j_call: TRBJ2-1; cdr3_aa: CASSLRAASNEQFF
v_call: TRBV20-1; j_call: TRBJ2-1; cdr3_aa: CSALGQIGNEQFF
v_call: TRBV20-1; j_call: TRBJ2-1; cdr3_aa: CSAFRLASTNEQFF
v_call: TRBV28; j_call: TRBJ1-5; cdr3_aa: CASSSSTGFNQPQHF
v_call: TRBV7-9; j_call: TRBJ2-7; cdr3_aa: CASSLPPWTGEVEQYF
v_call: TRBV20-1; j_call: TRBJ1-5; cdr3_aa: CSARDPQPGSNQPQHF
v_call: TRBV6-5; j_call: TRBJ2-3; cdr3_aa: CASKGMDTQYF
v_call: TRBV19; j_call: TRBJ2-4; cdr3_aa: CASSIPRTGGQNIQYF
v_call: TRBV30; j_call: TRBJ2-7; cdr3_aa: CAWSVRGRDYYEQYF
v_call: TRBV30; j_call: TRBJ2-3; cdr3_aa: CAWSVGTDTQYF
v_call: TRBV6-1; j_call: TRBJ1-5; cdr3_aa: CASSPFAGNQPQHF
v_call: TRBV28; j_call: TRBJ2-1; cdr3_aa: CASSLGPSFSYNEQFF
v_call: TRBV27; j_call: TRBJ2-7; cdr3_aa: CATTRYRGQDEYYEQYF
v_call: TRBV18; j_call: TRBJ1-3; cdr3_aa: CASSPPGTASGNTIYF
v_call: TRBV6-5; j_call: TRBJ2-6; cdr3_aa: CASSTEDSSGANVLTF
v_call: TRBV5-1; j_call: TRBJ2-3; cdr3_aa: CASSPGQAEDTQYF
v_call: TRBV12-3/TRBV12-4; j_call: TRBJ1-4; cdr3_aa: CASSAYEKLFF
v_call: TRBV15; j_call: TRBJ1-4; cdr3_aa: CATSRSQGAREKLFF
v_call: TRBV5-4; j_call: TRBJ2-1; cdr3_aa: CASSQGLAGESYNEQFF
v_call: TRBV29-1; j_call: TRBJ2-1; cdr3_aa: CSTRSGNEQFF
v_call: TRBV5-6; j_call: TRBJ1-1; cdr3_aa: CASSLPGRAEAFF
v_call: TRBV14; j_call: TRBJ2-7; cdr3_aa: CASSQREGYYEQYF
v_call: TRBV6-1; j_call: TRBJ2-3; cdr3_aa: CASRPTSGTDTQYF
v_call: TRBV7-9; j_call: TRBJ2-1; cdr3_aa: CASTPRRAGVYNEQFF
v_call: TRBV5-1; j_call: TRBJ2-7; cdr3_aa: CASSRTGGHEQYF
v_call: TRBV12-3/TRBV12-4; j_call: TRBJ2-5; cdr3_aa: CASSFEFTTGETQYF
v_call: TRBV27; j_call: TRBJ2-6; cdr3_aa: CASSRNAGVMGANVLTF
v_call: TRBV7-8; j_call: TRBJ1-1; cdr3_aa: CASSLTGSTEAFF